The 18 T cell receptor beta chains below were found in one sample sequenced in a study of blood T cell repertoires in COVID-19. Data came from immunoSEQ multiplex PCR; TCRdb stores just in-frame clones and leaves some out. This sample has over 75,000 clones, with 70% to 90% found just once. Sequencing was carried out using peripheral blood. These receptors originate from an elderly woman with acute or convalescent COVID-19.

The CDR3 nucleotides read TGTGCCAGCTCACCTAACAGGGGAGAGACCCAGTACTTC. Its protein product is CASSPNRGETQYF. The J gene is TRBJ2-5, the V gene TRBV18, with 7 nucleotides matching TRBD1. CDR1 KGHSH and CDR2 LQKENI come from the germline V gene. The CDR3 loop spans 13 amino acids. V dropped 3 bases and J dropped 4; count of bases not matched to a gene: 2.

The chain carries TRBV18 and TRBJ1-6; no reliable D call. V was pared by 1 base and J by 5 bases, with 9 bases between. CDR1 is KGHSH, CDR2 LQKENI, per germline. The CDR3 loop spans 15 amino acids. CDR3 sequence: CASSPLEAHNSPLHF. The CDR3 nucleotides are TGTGCCAGCTCACCACTCGAGGCCCATAATTCACCCCTCCACTTT. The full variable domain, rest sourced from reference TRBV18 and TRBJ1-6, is NAGVMQNPRHLVRRRGQEARLRCSPMKGHSHVYWYRQLPEEGLKFMVYLQKENIIDESGMPKERFSAEFPKEGPSILRIQQVVRGDSAAYFCASSPLEAHNSPLHFGNGTRLTVT.

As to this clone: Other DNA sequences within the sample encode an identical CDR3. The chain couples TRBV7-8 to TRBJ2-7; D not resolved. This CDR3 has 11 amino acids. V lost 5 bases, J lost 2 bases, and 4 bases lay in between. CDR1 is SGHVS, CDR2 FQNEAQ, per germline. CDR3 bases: TGTGCCAGCAGCCCCACCTACGAGCAGTACTTC. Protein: CASSPTYEQYF.

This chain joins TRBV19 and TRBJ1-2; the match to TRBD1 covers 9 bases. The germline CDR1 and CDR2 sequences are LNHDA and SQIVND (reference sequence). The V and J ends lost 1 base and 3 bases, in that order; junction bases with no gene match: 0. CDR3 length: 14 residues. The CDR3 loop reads CASSIGTGDYGYTF. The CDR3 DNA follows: TGTGCCAGTAGTATAGGGACAGGGGACTATGGCTACACCTTC.

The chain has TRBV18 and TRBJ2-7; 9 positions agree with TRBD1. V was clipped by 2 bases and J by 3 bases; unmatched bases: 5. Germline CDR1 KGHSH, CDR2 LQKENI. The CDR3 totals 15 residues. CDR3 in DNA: TGTGCCAGCTCACCATGGACAGGGGAAGTCTACGAGCAGTACTTC. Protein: CASSPWTGEVYEQYF. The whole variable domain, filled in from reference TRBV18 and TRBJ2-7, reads NAGVMQNPRHLVRRRGQEARLRCSPMKGHSHVYWYRQLPEEGLKFMVYLQKENIIDESGMPKERFSAEFPKEGPSILRIQQVVRGDSAAYFCASSPWTGEVYEQYFGPGTRLTVT.

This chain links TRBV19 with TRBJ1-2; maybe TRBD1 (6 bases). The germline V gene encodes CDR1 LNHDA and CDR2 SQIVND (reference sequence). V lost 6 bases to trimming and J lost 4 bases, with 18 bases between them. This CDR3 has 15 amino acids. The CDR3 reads CASSTRDTGPYGYTF. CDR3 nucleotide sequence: TGTGCCAGTAGCACCCGGGACACTGGTCCCTATGGCTACACCTTC. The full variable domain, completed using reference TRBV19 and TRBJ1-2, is DGGITQSPKYLFRKEGQNVTLSCEQNLNHDAMYWYRQDPGQGLRLIYYSQIVNDFQKGDIAEGYSVSREKKESFPLTVTSAQKNPTAFYLCASSTRDTGPYGYTFGSGTRLTVV.

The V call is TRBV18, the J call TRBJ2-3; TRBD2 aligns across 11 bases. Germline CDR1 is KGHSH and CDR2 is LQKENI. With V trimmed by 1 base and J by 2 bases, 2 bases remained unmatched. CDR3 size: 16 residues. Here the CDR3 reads CASSPRLAGSTDTQYF. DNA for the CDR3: TGTGCCAGCTCACCACGACTAGCGGGGTCCACAGATACGCAGTATTTT.

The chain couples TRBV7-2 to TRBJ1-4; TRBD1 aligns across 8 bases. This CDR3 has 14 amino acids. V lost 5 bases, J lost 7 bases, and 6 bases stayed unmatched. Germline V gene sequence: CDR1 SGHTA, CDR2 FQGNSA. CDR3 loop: CASSATGEGEKLFF. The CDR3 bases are TGTGCCAGCAGCGCGACAGGGGAAGGTGAAAAACTGTTTTTT.

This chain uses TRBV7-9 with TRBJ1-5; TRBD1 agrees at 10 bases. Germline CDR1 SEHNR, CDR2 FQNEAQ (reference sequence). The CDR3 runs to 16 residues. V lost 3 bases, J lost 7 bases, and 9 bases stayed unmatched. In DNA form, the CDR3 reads TGTGCCAGCAGCTTCCAAAGCGGGACAGGGGAACAGCCCCAGCATTTT. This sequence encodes CASSFQSGTGEQPQHF.

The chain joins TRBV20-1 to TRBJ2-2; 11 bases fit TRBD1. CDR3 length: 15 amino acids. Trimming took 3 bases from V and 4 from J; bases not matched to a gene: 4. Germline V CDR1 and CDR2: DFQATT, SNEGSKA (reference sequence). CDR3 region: CSASGTGGFTGELFF. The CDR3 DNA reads TGCAGTGCTAGTGGGACAGGGGGGTTCACCGGGGAGCTGTTTTTT.

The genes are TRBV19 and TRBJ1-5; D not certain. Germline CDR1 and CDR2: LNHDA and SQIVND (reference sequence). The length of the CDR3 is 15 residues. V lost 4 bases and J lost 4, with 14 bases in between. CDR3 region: CASSTSSTRNQPQHF. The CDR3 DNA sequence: TGTGCCAGTAGTACCTCTTCGACAAGGAATCAGCCCCAGCATTTT.

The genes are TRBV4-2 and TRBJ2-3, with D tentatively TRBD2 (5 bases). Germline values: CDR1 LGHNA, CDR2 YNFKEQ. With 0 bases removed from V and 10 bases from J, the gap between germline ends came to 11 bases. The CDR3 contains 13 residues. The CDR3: CASSQDRGLAQYF. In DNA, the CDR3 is TGTGCCAGCAGCCAAGATCGGGGTTTAGCGCAGTATTTT.

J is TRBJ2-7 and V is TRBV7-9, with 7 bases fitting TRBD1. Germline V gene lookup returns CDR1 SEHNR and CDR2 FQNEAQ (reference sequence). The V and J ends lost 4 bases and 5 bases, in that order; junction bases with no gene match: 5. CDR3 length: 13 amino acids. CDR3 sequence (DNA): TGTGCCAGCAGCTGGGACAGTAGAAACGAGCAGTACTTC. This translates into CASSWDSRNEQYF.

The CDR3 DNA reads as TGTGCCAGCAGTGAAGATTACAGGGCTCTGGAAGAGACCCAGTACTTC. Translated: CASSEDYRALEETQYF. This sequence joins TRBV6-1 and TRBJ2-5, with D tentatively TRBD1 (6 bases). Germline CDR1 MNHNS, CDR2 SASEGT. Trimming removed 1 base at V and 3 bases at J, with 15 bases between. CDR3 length equals 16 residues.

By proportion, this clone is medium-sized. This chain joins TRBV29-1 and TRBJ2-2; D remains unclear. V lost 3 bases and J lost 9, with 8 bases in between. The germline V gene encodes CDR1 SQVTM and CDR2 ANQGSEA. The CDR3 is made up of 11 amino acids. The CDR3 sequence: CSVESFRELFF. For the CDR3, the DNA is TGCAGCGTTGAGAGTTTCCGGGAGCTGTTTTTT.

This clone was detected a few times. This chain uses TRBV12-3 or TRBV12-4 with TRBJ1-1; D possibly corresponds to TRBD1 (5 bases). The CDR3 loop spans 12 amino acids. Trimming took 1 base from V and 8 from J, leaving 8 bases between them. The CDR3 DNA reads TGTGCCAGCAGTTTAGGACAGCTAGAAGCTTTCTTT. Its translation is CASSLGQLEAFF.

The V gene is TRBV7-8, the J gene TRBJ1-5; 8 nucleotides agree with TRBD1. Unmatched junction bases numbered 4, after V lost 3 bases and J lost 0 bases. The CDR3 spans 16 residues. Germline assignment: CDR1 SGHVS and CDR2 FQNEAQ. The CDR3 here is CASSFGQGYSNQPQHF. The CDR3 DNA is TGTGCCAGCAGCTTCGGACAGGGATATAGCAATCAGCCCCAGCATTTT.

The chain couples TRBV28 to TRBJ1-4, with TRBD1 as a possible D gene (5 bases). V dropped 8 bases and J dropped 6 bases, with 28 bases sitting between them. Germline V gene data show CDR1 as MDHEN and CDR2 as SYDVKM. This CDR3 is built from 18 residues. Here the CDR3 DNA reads TGTGCCAGCCGTGGGGCGGGGTTTAGGGAGGAAATTGATGAAAAACTGTTTTTT. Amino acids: CASRGAGFREEIDEKLFF.